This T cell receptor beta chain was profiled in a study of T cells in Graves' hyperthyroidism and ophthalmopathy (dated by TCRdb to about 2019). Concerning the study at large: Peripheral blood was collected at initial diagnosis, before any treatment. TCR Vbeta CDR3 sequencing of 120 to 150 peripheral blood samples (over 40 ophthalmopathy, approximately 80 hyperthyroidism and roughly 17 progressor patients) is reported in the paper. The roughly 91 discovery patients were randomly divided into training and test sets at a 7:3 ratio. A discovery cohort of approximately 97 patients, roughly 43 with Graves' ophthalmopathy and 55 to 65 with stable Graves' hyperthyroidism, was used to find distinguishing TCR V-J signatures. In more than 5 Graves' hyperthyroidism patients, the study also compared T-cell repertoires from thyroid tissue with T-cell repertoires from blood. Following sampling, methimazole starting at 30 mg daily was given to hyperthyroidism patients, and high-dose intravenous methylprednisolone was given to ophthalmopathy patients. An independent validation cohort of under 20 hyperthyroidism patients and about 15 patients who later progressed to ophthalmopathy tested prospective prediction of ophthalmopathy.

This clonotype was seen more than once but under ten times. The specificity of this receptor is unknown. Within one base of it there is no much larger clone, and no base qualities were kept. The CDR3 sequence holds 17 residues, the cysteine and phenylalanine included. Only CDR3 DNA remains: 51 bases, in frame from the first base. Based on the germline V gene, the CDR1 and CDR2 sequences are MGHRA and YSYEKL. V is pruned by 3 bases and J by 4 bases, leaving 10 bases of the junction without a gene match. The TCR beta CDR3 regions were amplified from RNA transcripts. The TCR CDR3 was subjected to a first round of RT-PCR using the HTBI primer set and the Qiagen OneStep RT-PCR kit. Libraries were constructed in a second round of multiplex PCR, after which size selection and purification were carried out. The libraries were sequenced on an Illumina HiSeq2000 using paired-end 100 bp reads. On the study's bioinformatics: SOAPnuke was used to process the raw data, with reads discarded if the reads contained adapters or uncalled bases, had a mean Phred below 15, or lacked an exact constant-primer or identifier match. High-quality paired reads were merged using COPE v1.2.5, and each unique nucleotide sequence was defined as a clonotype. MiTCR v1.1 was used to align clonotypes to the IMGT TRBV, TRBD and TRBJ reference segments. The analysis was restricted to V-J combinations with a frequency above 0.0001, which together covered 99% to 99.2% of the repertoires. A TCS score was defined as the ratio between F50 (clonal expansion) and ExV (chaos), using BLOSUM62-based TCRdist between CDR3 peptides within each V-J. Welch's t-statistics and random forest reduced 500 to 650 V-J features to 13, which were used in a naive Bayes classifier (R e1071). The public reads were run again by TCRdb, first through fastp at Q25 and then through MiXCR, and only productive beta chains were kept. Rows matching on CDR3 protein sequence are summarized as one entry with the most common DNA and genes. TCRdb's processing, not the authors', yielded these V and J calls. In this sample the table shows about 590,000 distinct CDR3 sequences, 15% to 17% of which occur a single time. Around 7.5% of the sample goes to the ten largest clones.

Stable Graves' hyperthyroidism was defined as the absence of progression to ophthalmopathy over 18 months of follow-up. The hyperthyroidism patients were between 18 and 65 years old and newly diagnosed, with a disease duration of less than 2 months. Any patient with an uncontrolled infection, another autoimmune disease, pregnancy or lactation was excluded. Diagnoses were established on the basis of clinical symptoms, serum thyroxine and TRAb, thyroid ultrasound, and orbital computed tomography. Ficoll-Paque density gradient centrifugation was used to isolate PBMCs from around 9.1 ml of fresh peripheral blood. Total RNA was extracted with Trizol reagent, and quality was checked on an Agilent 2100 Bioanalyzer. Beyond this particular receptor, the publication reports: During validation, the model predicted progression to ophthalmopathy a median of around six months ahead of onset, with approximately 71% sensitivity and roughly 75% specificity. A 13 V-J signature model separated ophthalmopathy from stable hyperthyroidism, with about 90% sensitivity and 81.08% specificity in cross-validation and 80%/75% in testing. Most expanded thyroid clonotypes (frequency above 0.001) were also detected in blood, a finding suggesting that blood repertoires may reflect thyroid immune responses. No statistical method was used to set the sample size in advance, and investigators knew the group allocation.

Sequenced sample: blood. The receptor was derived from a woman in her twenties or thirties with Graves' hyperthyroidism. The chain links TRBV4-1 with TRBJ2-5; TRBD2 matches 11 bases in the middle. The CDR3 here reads CASSHELSTSGRETQYF. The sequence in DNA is TGCGCCAGCAGCCATGAATTATCCACTAGCGGGAGAGAGACCCAGTACTTC.